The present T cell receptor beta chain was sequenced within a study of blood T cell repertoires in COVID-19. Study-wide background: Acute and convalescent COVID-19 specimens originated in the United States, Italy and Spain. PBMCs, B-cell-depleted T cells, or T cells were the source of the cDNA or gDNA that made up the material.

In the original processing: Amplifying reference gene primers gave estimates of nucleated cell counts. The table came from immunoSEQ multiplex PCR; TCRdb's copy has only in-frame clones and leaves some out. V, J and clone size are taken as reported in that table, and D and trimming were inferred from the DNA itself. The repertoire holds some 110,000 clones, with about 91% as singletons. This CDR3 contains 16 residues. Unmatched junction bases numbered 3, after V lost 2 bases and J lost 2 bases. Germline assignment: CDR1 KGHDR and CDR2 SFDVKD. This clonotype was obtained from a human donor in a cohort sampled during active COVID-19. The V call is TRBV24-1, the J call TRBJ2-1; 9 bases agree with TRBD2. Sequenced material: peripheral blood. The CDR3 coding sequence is TGTGCCACCAGTGATTATATAGCGGGAGCCTACAATGAGCAGTTCTTC. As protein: CATSDYIAGAYNEQFF.